This T cell receptor (beta chain) is from a study of shared clonotypes between healthy human individuals. Regarding the study as a whole: Clonotypes shared by all four sorted-subset donors had higher generation probabilities than non-shared clonotypes. Sequencing depth was expected to influence donor clonotype sharing.

Using immunoSEQ multiplex PCR, the repertoire was profiled, and TCRdb retains in-frame clones only, with some absent. This table has 1,400,000 or so clones, around 98.5% appearing once. Turning to this clone: What it binds is not known. The sample carries other DNA sequences with the same CDR3.

Deletions cut 5 bases from V and 2 bases from J, with 12 bases between. Germline V CDR1 and CDR2: MDHEN, SYDVKM. The CDR3 runs 14 residues. Donors, without exception, were Caucasian adults residing in Nashville, Tennessee. The clonotype was recovered from a man aged 30-40 years in good health. V usage is TRBV28 and J usage is TRBJ1-2; the D is unclear. The sequenced material came from naive CD4+ T cells sorted from blood. Subset here: CD45RA+ positively selected. The CDR3 loop reads CASSLFAPNYGYTF. CDR3 bases: TGTGCCAGCAGTCTCTTCGCCCCCAACTATGGCTACACCTTC.